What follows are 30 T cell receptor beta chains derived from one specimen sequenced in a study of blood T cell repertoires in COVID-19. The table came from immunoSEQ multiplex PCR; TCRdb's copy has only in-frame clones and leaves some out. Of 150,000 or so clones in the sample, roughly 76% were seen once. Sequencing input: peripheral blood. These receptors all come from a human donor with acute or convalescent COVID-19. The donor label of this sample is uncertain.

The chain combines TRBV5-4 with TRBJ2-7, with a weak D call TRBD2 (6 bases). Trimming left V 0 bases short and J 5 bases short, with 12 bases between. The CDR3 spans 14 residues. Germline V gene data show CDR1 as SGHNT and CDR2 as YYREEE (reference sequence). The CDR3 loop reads CASSLDGDLNEQYF. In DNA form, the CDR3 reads TGTGCCAGCAGCTTGGACGGGGACTTGAACGAGCAGTACTTC.

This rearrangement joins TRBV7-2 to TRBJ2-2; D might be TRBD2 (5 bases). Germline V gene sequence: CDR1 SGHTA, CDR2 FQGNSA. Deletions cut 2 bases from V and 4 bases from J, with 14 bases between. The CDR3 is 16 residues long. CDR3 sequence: CASSLTAASGTGELFF. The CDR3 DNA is TGTGCCAGCAGCTTAACAGCGGCCTCGGGCACCGGGGAGCTGTTTTTT.

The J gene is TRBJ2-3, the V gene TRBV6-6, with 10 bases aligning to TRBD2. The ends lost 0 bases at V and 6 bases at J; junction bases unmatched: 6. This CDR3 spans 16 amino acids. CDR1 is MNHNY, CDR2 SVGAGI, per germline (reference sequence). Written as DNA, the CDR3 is TGTGCCAGCAGTTACTCGGGCCTAGCGGGGGAGGATACGCAGTATTTT. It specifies CASSYSGLAGEDTQYF.

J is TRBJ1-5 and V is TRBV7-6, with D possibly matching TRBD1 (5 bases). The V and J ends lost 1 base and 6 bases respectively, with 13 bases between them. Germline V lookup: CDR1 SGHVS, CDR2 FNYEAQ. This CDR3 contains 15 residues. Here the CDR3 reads CASSLEGFGAQPQHF. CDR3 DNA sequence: TGTGCCAGCAGCTTAGAAGGGTTTGGGGCTCAGCCCCAGCATTTT.

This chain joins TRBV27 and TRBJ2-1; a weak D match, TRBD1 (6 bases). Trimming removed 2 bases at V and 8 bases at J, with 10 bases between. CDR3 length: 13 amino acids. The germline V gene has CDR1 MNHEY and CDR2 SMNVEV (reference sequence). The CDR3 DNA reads TGTGCCAGCAGTTTAGGGGGCGGGTATGAGCAGTTCTTC. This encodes CASSLGGGYEQFF.

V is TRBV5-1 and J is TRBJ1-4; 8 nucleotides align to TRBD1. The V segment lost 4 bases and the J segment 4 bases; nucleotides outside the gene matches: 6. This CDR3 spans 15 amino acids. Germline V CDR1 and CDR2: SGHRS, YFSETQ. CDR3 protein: CASSGQGLGNEKLFF. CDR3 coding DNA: TGCGCCAGCAGCGGACAGGGTCTAGGTAATGAAAAACTGTTTTTT.

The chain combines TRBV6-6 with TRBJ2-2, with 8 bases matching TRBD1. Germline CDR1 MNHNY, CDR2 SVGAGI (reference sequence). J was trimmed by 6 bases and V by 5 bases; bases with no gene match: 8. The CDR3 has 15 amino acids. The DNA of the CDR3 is TGTGCCAGCAGTAAGGGACAGGTAGCCGCCGGGGAGCTGTTTTTT. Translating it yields CASSKGQVAAGELFF.

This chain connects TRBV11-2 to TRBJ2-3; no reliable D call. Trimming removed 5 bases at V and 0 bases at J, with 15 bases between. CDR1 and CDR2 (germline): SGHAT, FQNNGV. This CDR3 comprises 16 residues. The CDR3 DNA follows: TGTGCCAGCAGCCCATACCTATCCGCTAGCACAGATACGCAGTATTTT. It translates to CASSPYLSASTDTQYF.

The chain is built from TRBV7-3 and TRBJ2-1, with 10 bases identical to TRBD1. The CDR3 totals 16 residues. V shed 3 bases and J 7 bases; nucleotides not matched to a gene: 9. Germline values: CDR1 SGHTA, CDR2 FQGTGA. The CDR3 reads CASSLTGGAWMNEQFF. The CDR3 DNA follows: TGTGCCAGCAGCTTGACAGGGGGCGCGTGGATGAATGAGCAGTTCTTC.

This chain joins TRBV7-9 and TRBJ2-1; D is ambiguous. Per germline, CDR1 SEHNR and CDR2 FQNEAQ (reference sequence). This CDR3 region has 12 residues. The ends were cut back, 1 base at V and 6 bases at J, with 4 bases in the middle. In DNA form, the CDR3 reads TGTGCCAGCAGCTTAGTATTCAATGAGCAGTTCTTC. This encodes CASSLVFNEQFF.

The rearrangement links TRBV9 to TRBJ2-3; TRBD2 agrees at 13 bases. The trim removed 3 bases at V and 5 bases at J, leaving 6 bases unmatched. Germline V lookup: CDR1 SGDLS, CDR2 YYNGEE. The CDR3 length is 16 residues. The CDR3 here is CASSALAGGPKDTQYF. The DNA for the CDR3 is TGTGCCAGCAGCGCACTAGCGGGGGGGCCAAAAGATACGCAGTATTTT.

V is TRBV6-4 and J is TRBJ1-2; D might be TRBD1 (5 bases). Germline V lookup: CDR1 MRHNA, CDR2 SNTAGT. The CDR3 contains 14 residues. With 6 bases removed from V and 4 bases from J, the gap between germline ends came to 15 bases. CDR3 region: CASRPQEGAYGYTF. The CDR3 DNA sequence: TGTGCCAGCAGGCCCCAGGAAGGGGCCTATGGCTACACCTTC.

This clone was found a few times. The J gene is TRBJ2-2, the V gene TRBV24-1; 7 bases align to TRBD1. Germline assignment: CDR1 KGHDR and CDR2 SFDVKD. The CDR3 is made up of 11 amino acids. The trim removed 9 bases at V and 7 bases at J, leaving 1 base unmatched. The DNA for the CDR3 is TGTGCCACCCGGGACAGCGGGGAGCTGTTTTTT. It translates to CATRDSGELFF.

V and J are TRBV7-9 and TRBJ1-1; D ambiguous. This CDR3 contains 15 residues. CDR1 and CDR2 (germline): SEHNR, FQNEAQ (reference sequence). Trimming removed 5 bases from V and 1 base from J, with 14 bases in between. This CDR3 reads CASSPRGGSNTEAFF. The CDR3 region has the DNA TGTGCCAGCAGCCCACGGGGTGGGTCGAACACTGAAGCTTTCTTT.

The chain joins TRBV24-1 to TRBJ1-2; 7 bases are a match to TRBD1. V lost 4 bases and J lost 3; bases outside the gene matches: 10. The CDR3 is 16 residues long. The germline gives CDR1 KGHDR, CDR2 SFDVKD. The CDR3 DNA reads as TGTGCCACCAGTGACTCGCCGGGACAGCAGGACTATGGCTACACCTTC. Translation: CATSDSPGQQDYGYTF.

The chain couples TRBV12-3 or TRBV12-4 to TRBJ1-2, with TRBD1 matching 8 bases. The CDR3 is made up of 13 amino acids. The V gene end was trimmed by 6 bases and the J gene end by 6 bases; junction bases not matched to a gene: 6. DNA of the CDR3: TGTGCCAGCAGGTCGGACAGGGAGGATGGCTACACCTTC. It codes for CASRSDREDGYTF.

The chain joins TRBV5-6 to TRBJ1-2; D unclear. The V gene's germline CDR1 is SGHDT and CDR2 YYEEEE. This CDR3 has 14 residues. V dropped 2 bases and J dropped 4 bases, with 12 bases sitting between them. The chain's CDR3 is CASSLEGMGYGYTF. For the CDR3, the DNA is TGTGCCAGCAGCTTAGAGGGAATGGGCTATGGCTACACCTTC.

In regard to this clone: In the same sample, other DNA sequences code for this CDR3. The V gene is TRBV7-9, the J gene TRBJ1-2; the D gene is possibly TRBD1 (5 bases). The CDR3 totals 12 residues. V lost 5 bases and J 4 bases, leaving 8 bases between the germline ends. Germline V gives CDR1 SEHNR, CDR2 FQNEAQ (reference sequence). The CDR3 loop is CASSPGGYGYTF. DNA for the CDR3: TGTGCCAGCAGCCCCGGGGGCTATGGCTACACCTTC.

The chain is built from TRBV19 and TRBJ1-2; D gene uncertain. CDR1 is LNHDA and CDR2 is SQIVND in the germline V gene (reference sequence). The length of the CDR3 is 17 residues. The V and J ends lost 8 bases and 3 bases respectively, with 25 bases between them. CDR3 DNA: TGTGCCAGTCGCGGGATGTCCTTTACACCGCTCTACTATGGCTACACCTTC. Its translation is CASRGMSFTPLYYGYTF.

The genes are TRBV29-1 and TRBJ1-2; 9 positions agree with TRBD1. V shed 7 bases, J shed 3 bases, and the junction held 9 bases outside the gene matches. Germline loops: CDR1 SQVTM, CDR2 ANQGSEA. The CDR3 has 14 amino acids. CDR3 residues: CSAQPGQGDYGYTF. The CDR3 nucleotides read TGCAGCGCCCAACCGGGACAGGGAGACTATGGCTACACCTTC.

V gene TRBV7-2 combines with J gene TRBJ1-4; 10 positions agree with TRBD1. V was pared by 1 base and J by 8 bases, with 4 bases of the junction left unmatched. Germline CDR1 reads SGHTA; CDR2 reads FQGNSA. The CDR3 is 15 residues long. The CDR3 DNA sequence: TGTGCCAGCAGCTTAGGAGGGACAGGGGACGAAAAACTGTTTTTT. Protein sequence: CASSLGGTGDEKLFF.

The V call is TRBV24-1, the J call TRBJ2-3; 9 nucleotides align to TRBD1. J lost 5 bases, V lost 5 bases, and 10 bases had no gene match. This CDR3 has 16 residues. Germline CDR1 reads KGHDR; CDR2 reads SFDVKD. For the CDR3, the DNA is TGTGCCACCAGTGCCCTCGGGACAGGGAGTGGAGATACGCAGTATTTT. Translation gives CATSALGTGSGDTQYF.

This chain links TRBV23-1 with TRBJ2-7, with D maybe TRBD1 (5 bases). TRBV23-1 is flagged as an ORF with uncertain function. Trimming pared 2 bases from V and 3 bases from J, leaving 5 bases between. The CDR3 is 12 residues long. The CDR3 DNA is TGCGCCAGCAGTCAAAGGGGCTACGAGCAGTACGTC. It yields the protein CASSQRGYEQYV.

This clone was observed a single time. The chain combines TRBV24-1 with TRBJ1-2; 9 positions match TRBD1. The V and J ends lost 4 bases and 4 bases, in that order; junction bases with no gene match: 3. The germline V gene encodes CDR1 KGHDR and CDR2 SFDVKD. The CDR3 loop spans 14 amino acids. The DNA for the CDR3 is TGTGCCACCAGTGACCCGGACAGGGGCTATGGCTACACCTTC. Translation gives CATSDPDRGYGYTF.

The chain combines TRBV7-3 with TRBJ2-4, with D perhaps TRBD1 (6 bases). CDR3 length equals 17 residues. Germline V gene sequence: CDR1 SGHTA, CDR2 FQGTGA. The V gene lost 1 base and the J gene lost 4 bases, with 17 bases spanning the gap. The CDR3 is CASSLIRALGTKNIQYF. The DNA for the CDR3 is TGTGCCAGCAGCTTAATCCGGGCCCTAGGGACAAAAAACATTCAGTACTTC. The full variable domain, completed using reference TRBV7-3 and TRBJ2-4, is GAGVSQTPSNKVTEKGKYVELRCDPISGHTALYWYRQSLGQGPEFLIYFQGTGAADDSGLPNDRFFAVRPEGSVSTLKIQRTERGDSAVYLCASSLIRALGTKNIQYFGAGTRLSVL.

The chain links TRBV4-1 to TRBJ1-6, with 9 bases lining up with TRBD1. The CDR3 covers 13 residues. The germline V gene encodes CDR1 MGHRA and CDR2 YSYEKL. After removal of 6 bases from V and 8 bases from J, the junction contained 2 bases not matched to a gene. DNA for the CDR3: TGCGCCAGCAGGACAGGGGGGGATTCACCCCTCCACTTT. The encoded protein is CASRTGGDSPLHF.

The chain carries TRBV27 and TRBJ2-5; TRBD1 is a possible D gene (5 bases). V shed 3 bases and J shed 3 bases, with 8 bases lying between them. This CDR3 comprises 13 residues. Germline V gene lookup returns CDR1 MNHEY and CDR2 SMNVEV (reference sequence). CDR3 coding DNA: TGTGCCAGCAGTTTTGACAGAAAAGAGACCCAGTACTTC. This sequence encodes CASSFDRKETQYF.

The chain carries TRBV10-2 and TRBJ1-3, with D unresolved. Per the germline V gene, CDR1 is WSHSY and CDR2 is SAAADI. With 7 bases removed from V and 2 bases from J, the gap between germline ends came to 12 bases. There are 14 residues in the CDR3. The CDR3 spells CASTPTRAGNTIYF. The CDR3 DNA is TGCGCCAGCACCCCAACGAGGGCTGGAAACACCATATATTTT.

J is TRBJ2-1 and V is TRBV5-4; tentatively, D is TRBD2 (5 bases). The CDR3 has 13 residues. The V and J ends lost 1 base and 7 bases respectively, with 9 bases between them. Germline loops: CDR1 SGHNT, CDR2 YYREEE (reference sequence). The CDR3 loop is CASSLNPGNEQFF. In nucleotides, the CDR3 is TGTGCCAGCAGCTTGAACCCGGGGAATGAGCAGTTCTTC. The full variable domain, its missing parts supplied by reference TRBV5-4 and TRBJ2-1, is ETGVTQSPTHLIKTRGQQVTLRCSSQSGHNTVSWYQQALGQGPQFIFQYYREEENGRGNFPPRFSGLQFPNYSSELNVNALELDDSALYLCASSLNPGNEQFFGPGTRLTVL.

As DNA, the CDR3 is TGTGCCAGCAGCGTCAGAGGTGGAGGAGGTCCCGATGGCTACACCTTC. Its protein is CASSVRGGGGPDGYTF. The V call is TRBV9, the J call TRBJ1-2; D gene ambiguous. There are 16 residues in the CDR3. The germline V gene encodes CDR1 SGDLS and CDR2 YYNGEE. Trimming took 2 bases from V and 6 from J, leaving 20 bases between them.